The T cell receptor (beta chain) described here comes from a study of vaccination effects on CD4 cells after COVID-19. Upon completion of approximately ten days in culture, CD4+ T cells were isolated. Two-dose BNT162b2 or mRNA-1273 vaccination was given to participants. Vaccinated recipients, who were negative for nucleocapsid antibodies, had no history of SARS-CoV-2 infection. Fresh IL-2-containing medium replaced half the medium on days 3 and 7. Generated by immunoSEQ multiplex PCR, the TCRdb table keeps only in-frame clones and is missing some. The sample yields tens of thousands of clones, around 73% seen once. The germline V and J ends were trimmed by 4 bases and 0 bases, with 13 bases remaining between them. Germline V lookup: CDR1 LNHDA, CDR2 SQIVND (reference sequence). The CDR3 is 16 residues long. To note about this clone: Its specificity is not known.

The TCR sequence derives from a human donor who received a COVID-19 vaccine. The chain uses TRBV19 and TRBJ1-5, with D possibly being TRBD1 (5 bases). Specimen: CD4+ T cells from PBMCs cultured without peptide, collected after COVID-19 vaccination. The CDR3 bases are TGTGCCAGTAGTAGGGACGGTCAATATAGCAATCAGCCCCAGCATTTT. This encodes CASSRDGQYSNQPQHF.